A single sample gave rise to the 14 T cell receptor beta chains below, sequenced in a study of molecular identifiers for immune sequencing clone quantification. In TCRdb, the PCR reads were re-called with MiXCR into one record per CDR3 protein. The sample carries 460,000 or so distinct CDR3 sequences, about a fifth recorded once. Sequenced input: naive CD8+ T cells from blood, with Jurkat cell RNA spiked in. Subset of the sample: FACS-sorted CD8+CD4-CCR7+CD45RA+ naive T cells. These receptors were taken from a human donor in good health. Some libraries in this study had Jurkat cell RNA spiked in.

This clonotype was observed a few times. The chain has TRBV11-2 and TRBJ2-5; no definite D call. CDR1 and CDR2 from the germline V gene are SGHAT and FQNNGV. V dropped 4 bases and J dropped 5 bases, with 14 bases sitting between them. There are 14 residues in the CDR3. The CDR3 coding sequence is TGTGCCAGCAGCTCCCCCATGCTGCGGGAGACCCAGTACTTC. It codes for CASSSPMLRETQYF.

This chain connects TRBV7-8 to TRBJ2-7; 8 nucleotides align to TRBD2. There are 13 residues in the CDR3. V lost 8 bases and J lost 4; bases outside the gene matches: 7. Germline V gene lookup returns CDR1 SGHVS and CDR2 FQNEAQ. In DNA form, the CDR3 reads TGTGCCAGCCGGGGACTAGACTTTTACGAGCAGTACTTC. This encodes CASRGLDFYEQYF.

This clonotype was seen at least ten times. The J gene is TRBJ2-5, the V gene TRBV5-5; TRBD1 is a possible D gene (5 bases). Trimming removed 5 bases from V and 4 bases from J, with 18 bases in between. The germline CDR1 and CDR2 sequences are SGHKS and YYEKEE (reference sequence). The CDR3 contains 15 residues. This CDR3 reads CASSFDSQGPETQYF. CDR3 nucleotides: TGTGCCAGCAGTTTCGACTCGCAGGGTCCAGAGACCCAGTACTTC.

In nucleotides, the CDR3 is TGCAGTGCTAGAGAACTAGGCGGGGGTCCGCTAGGGCCCCAGCATTTT. It codes for CSARELGGGPLGPQHF. The rearrangement joins TRBV20-1 to TRBJ1-5; the D gene is possibly TRBD1 (5 bases). Germline CDR1 is DFQATT and CDR2 is SNEGSKA (reference sequence). Trimming stripped 0 bases from V and 9 bases from J, with 21 bases between. This CDR3 contains 16 residues.

The chain employs TRBV27 and TRBJ1-1, with 7 bases that match TRBD1. Germline trimming cut 5 bases from V and 4 bases from J; bases unmatched to any gene: 4. Germline V gene data show CDR1 as MNHEY and CDR2 as SMNVEV (reference sequence). The length of the CDR3 is 13 residues. The CDR3 protein is CASSPGQITEAFF. In DNA, the CDR3 is TGTGCCAGCAGTCCGGGACAGATCACTGAAGCTTTCTTT.

This CDR3 reads CASSQSDRGTGELFF. CDR3 nucleotide sequence: TGCGCCAGCAGTCAATCGGACAGGGGCACCGGGGAGCTGTTTTTT. V is TRBV23-1 and J is TRBJ2-2; 9 nucleotides match TRBD1. TRBV23-1 falls under the ORF class, with uncertain function. There are 15 residues in the CDR3. The ends lost 0 bases at V and 4 bases at J; junction bases unmatched: 0.

This clonotype was recorded a few times. The chain is built from TRBV6-2 or TRBV6-3 and TRBJ2-4; TRBD1 agrees at 9 bases. With V trimmed by 6 bases and J by 9 bases, 6 bases remained unmatched. This CDR3 comprises 13 residues. Germline V lookup: CDR1 MNHEY, CDR2 SVGEGT. The CDR3 here is CASRLQGAIIQYF. CDR3 nucleotide sequence: TGTGCCAGCAGACTACAGGGGGCTATCATTCAGTACTTC.

A single count supports this clonotype. V gene TRBV27 combines with J gene TRBJ2-7; possibly TRBD1 or TRBD2 for D (5 bases each). The CDR3 spans 14 residues. The germline V gene encodes CDR1 MNHEY and CDR2 SMNVEV (reference sequence). The germline V and J ends were trimmed by 3 bases and 3 bases, with 12 bases remaining between them. The CDR3 coding sequence is TGTGCCAGCAGTTTGGGGGTACCCGTCTACGAGCAGTACTTC. Translation gives CASSLGVPVYEQYF.

This clonotype was seen once. Given a much more abundant clone one base away, this may be a read error. The V and J genes are TRBV5-6 and TRBJ2-7; D gene ambiguous. The CDR3 consists of 11 residues. Germline assignment: CDR1 SGHDT and CDR2 YYEEEE. The CDR3: CASSGAYVQYF. As DNA, the CDR3 is TGTGCCAGCAGCGGCGCCTACGTGCAGTACTTC. Complete variable domain (other parts from reference TRBV5-6 and TRBJ2-7): DAGVTQSPTHLIKTRGQQVTLRCSPKSGHDTVSWYQQALGQGPQFIFQYYEEEERQRGNFPDRFSGHQFPNYSSELNVNALLLGDSALYLCASSGAYVQYFGPGTRLTVT.

This clonotype was observed many times. This sequence joins TRBV19 and TRBJ2-7; D may correspond to TRBD1 or TRBD2 (5 bases each). Germline values: CDR1 LNHDA, CDR2 SQIVND (reference sequence). The CDR3 has 13 residues. Trimming removed 5 bases at V and 3 bases at J, with 11 bases between. CDR3 protein: CASSWDGNYEQYF. Here the CDR3 DNA reads TGTGCCAGTAGTTGGGACGGGAACTACGAGCAGTACTTC.

This clonotype was detected a few times. This chain joins TRBV27 and TRBJ2-1; D is unclear. Germline loops: CDR1 MNHEY, CDR2 SMNVEV (reference sequence). Between the trimmed V and J ends, which lost 7 bases and 4 bases, there was a span of 11 bases. The CDR3 consists of 13 residues. This CDR3 reads CASMDRLYNEQFF. Written as DNA, the CDR3 is TGTGCCAGCATGGATAGATTATACAATGAGCAGTTCTTC.

This clonotype was recorded at least ten times. The chain uses TRBV19 and TRBJ1-5, with unresolved D. The CDR3 sequence is 14 residues long. V lost 1 base and J lost 6, with 10 bases in between. In germline, CDR1 is LNHDA, CDR2 SQIVND (reference sequence). The CDR3 is CASSIGTLGQPQHF. The CDR3 bases are TGTGCCAGTAGTATAGGGACCCTGGGTCAGCCCCAGCATTTT.

V gene TRBV7-8 combines with J gene TRBJ1-1; perhaps TRBD1 as D (5 bases). V was clipped by 3 bases and J by 3 bases, with 20 bases between them. The germline CDR1 and CDR2 sequences are SGHVS and FQNEAQ. This CDR3 spans 17 amino acids. The CDR3 loop reads CASSLMGRGKSDTEAFF. The CDR3 DNA reads TGTGCCAGCAGCTTGATGGGACGGGGTAAATCGGACACTGAAGCTTTCTTT.

The chain combines TRBV4-2 with TRBJ1-5; no definite D call. The germline gives CDR1 LGHNA, CDR2 YNFKEQ. The CDR3 runs to 17 residues. Trimming left V 0 bases short and J 4 bases short, with 16 bases between. DNA of the CDR3: TGTGCCAGCAGCCAAGAGGGTAGCCTCGTTATTAATCAGCCCCAGCATTTT. This gives the protein CASSQEGSLVINQPQHF.